Below, 7 T cell receptor beta chains from the same sample are listed, as sequenced in a study of cytomegalovirus exposure and HLA in healthy donors (dated by TCRdb to about 2017). Receptor amplification or capture employed the immunoSEQ multiplex PCR assay. The multiplex PCR relied on a mix of 60 forward primers for TCR Vbeta segments and 13 reverse primers for TCR Jbeta segments. TCRdb mirrors the immuneACCESS table, restricted to in-frame sequences. Some clones are absent from its copies; in checked studies, under half trace to an unresolved V gene, and the reason for the others is unknown. In this sample the table shows 110,000 to 150,000 clones, about 82% of which occur a single time. The ten largest clones capture about 3.4% of the sample. The sequenced sample was PBMCs. Receptor source: a male donor in good health and CMV-seronegative.

The chain joins TRBV4-1 to TRBJ2-1, with 16 bases that match TRBD2. Trimming at V came to 4 bases and at J to 2 bases, leaving 8 bases not matched to a gene. The germline V gene encodes CDR1 MGHRA and CDR2 YSYEKL. The CDR3 runs to 19 residues. CDR3 region: CASSRPWGLAGGPYNEQFF. In DNA, the CDR3 is TGCGCCAGCAGCCGACCTTGGGGACTAGCGGGAGGGCCCTACAATGAGCAGTTCTTC.

The chain carries TRBV25-1 and TRBJ2-1; maybe TRBD2 (6 bases). Germline CDR1 MGHDK, CDR2 SYGVNS. V lost 2 bases, J lost 0 bases, and 11 bases lay in between. This CDR3 has 16 residues. CDR3 protein: CASSERVGGSYNEQFF. In DNA, the CDR3 is TGTGCCAGCAGTGAAAGGGTCGGGGGCTCCTACAATGAGCAGTTCTTC.

The chain combines TRBV6-5 with TRBJ2-1, with D tentatively TRBD2 (6 bases). The V gene lost 0 bases and the J gene lost 12 bases, with 12 bases spanning the gap. Germline V gene sequence: CDR1 MNHEY, CDR2 SVGAGI. The CDR3 sequence is 13 residues long. CDR3 nucleotide sequence: TGTGCCAGCAGTTACTCATCCGGGCGGGGGCAGTTCTTC. Encoded protein: CASSYSSGRGQFF.

This sequence joins TRBV7-8 and TRBJ1-3, with D perhaps TRBD1 (5 bases). V lost 2 bases and J 3 bases, leaving 14 bases between the germline ends. Germline lookup yields CDR1 SGHVS and CDR2 FQNEAQ. The CDR3 totals 16 residues. The CDR3 sequence is CASSLILGDFGNTIYF. In nucleotides, the CDR3 is TGTGCCAGCAGCTTAATATTGGGGGACTTTGGAAACACCATATATTTT. The full variable domain, in which reference TRBV7-8 and TRBJ1-3 provide the parts outside the CDR3, is GAGVSQSPRYKVAKRGQDVALRCDPISGHVSLFWYQQALGQGPEFLTYFQNEAQLDKSGLPSDRFFAERPEGSVSTLKIQRTQQEDSAVYLCASSLILGDFGNTIYFGEGSWLTVV.

The chain carries TRBV27 and TRBJ2-3, with 8 positions matching TRBD1. The CDR3 extends over 15 amino acids. The V gene end was trimmed by 5 bases and the J gene end by 5 bases; junction bases not matched to a gene: 9. The germline gives CDR1 MNHEY, CDR2 SMNVEV (reference sequence). The CDR3 nucleotides read TGTGCCAGCAGTCCCTTGGACAGGGAAGAAGATACGCAGTATTTT. Translation: CASSPLDREEDTQYF.

The genes are TRBV11-3 and TRBJ2-7; D gene uncertain. CDR3 length: 13 amino acids. CDR1 SGHNT and CDR2 YENEEA come from the germline V gene. Trimming took 8 bases from V and 6 from J, leaving 17 bases between them. This CDR3 is CASGNSLRGEQYF. Here the CDR3 DNA reads TGTGCCAGCGGCAACTCCCTACGCGGCGAGCAGTACTTC.

V gene TRBV7-9 combines with J gene TRBJ2-7, with D perhaps matching TRBD2 (6 bases). Germline values: CDR1 SEHNR, CDR2 FQNEAQ (reference sequence). V was trimmed by 6 bases and J by 3 bases, leaving 15 bases between them. The CDR3 loop spans 14 amino acids. The chain's CDR3 is CASSSGLLIYEQYF. As DNA, the CDR3 is TGTGCCAGCAGTTCGGGACTGTTGATCTACGAGCAGTACTTC.